Below are 2 T cell receptor beta chains sequenced from a single sample in a study of blood T cell repertoires in COVID-19. Profiling relied on immunoSEQ multiplex PCR, and the TCRdb table lists in-frame clones only, not all of them. The sample holds about 260,000 clones, 80% to 90% seen once. The sample consisted of PBMCs or T cells enriched from blood (not recorded which). These receptors were obtained from a man aged 25-45 years with acute COVID-19.

This clone occurred once. This chain links TRBV12-3 or TRBV12-4 with TRBJ1-2, with D perhaps TRBD1 (5 bases). The CDR3 is 13 amino acids. Deletions cut 3 bases from V and 4 bases from J, with 9 bases between. In DNA form, the CDR3 reads TGTGCCAGCAGTTTTGGGGGGGGCTATGGCTACACCTTC. This gives the protein CASSFGGGYGYTF.

The chain combines TRBV6-2 or TRBV6-3 with TRBJ1-5; TRBD1 matches at 7 bases. The CDR3 has 14 residues. Per the germline V gene, CDR1 is MNHEY and CDR2 is SVGEGT. V lost 4 bases, J lost 4 bases, and 4 bases stayed unmatched. CDR3 DNA sequence: TGTGCCAGCAGTTGGGACAGAGGGAATCAGCCCCAGCATTTT. Translation gives CASSWDRGNQPQHF.